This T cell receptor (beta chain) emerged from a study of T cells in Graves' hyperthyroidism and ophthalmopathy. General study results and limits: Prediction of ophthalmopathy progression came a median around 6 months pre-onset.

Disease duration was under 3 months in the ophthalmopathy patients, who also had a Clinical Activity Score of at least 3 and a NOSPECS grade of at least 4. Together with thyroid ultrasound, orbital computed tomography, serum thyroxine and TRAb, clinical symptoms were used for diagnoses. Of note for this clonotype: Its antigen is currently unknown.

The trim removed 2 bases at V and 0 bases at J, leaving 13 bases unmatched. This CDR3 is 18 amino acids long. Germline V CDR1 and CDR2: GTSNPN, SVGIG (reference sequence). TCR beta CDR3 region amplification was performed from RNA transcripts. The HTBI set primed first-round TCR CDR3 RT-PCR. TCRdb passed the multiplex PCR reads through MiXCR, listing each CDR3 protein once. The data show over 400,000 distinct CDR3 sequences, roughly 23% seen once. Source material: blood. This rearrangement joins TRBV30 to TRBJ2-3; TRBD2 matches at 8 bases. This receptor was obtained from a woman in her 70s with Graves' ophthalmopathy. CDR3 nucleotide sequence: TGTGCCTGGAGTCTACCCGGACTAGCTGCCACTAGCACAGATACGCAGTATTTT. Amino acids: CAWSLPGLAATSTDTQYF.